The 22 T cell receptor beta chains in this list originate from one sample, sequenced in a study of T cells after somatic rescue of genetic block. Clones were sequenced by immunoSEQ multiplex PCR, and TCRdb holds only the in-frame ones, with some missing. The repertoire consists of tens of thousands of clones, with 75% to 90% occurring once and the leading ten covering approximately 1.5%. Input material: peripheral blood mononuclear cells (PBMCs). Every receptor here comes from a woman under 30.

The chain has TRBV7-2 and TRBJ2-1; TRBD1 is a possible D gene (6 bases). Trimming took off 4 bases at V and 0 bases at J, with 13 bases between the two ends. The CDR3 sequence is 16 residues long. Germline V lookup: CDR1 SGHTA, CDR2 FQGNSA. In DNA form, the CDR3 reads TGTGCCAGCAGCTGGGCAGGGGCTAGCTCCTACAATGAGCAGTTCTTC. Translating gives CASSWAGASSYNEQFF.

The J gene is TRBJ2-3, the V gene TRBV28; no definite D call. The CDR3 length is 16 residues. V was clipped by 4 bases and J by 4 bases, with 18 bases between them. The germline V gene encodes CDR1 MDHEN and CDR2 SYDVKM. DNA for the CDR3: TGTGCCAGCAGTTATATCATTGCTGAGACGGCAGATACGCAGTATTTT. Protein product: CASSYIIAETADTQYF. The full variable domain, its missing parts supplied by reference TRBV28 and TRBJ2-3, is DVKVTQSSRYLVKRTGEKVFLECVQDMDHENMFWYRQDPGLGLRLIYFSYDVKMKEKGDIPEGYSVSREKKERFSLILESASTNQTSMYLCASSYIIAETADTQYFGPGTRLTVL.

The V call is TRBV18, the J call TRBJ2-7; 7 bases are shared with TRBD1. This CDR3 has 15 amino acids. Germline assignment: CDR1 KGHSH and CDR2 LQKENI. V was clipped by 6 bases and J by 1 base; unmatched bases: 9. The CDR3 loop reads CASSPRDSFSYEQYF. The CDR3 DNA sequence: TGTGCCAGCTCGCCCCGGGACAGTTTTTCCTACGAGCAGTACTTC.

The chain joins TRBV4-3 to TRBJ2-7; TRBD1 matches 11 bases. This CDR3 comprises 15 residues. Per germline, CDR1 LGHNA and CDR2 YSLEER. Trimming removed 6 bases from V and 1 base from J; junction bases left unmatched: 5. CDR3 loop: CASSTGTGGSYEQYF. The CDR3 nucleotides are TGCGCCAGCAGTACCGGGACAGGGGGGTCCTACGAGCAGTACTTC.

Here the CDR3 DNA reads TGTACCTACCCGGGACAGAAAACCTACGAGCAGTACTTC. Amino acids: CTYPGQKTYEQYF. This chain joins TRBV27 and TRBJ2-7; 7 bases are shared with TRBD1. Germline loops: CDR1 MNHEY, CDR2 SMNVEV (reference sequence). The CDR3 spans 13 residues.

V gene TRBV11-2 combines with J gene TRBJ2-1; 9 nucleotides match TRBD2. CDR1 SGHAT and CDR2 FQNNGV come from the germline V gene. V shed 5 bases and J 9 bases; nucleotides not matched to a gene: 11. This CDR3 spans 15 amino acids. The chain's CDR3 is CASSPHRAGGIEQFF. CDR3 bases: TGTGCCAGCAGCCCTCACCGGGCGGGAGGGATTGAGCAGTTCTTC.

This clone was observed a single time. The chain links TRBV30 to TRBJ2-1, with TRBD2 identical over 9 bases. From germline, CDR1 is GTSNPN and CDR2 SVGIG (reference sequence). The CDR3 totals 13 residues. The V and J ends lost 5 bases and 6 bases, in that order; junction bases with no gene match: 5. CDR3: CAWSRREGNEQFF. The CDR3 DNA follows: TGTGCCTGGTCCAGGCGGGAGGGCAATGAGCAGTTCTTC.

The gene calls are TRBV19 and TRBJ1-5, with 9 bases lining up with TRBD1. This CDR3 comprises 16 residues. CDR1 is LNHDA, CDR2 SQIVND, per germline (reference sequence). V dropped 1 base and J dropped 6; count of bases not matched to a gene: 7. Here the CDR3 reads CASSIVTGGGGQPQHF. In nucleotides, the CDR3 is TGTGCCAGTAGTATAGTCACAGGGGGCGGGGGTCAGCCCCAGCATTTT.

The J gene is TRBJ1-1, the V gene TRBV15, with D tentatively TRBD1 (6 bases). Germline-derived CDR1 and CDR2 are LNHNV and YYDKDF (reference sequence). CDR3 length: 14 amino acids. The V end was cut by 10 bases, the J end by 8 bases, with 23 bases between. The CDR3 loop reads CAIAGALTRDEAFF. CDR3 nucleotide sequence: TGTGCCATCGCAGGGGCCCTCACCCGGGACGAAGCTTTCTTT.

V gene TRBV11-2 combines with J gene TRBJ2-7; 8 positions agree with TRBD1. Germline lookup yields CDR1 SGHAT and CDR2 FQNNGV. This CDR3 has 16 amino acids. J gave up 0 bases and V 6 bases, and 10 bases lay outside the gene matches. The CDR3 spells CASSPRTGRSSYEQYF. CDR3 sequence (DNA): TGTGCCAGCAGTCCAAGGACAGGGAGGTCCTCCTACGAGCAGTACTTC. The full variable domain, with the rest looked up from reference TRBV11-2 and TRBJ2-7, is EAGVAQSPRYKIIEKRQSVAFWCNPISGHATLYWYQQILGQGPKLLIQFQNNGVVDDSQLPKDRFSAERLKGVDSTLKIQPAKLEDSAVYLCASSPRTGRSSYEQYFGPGTRLTVT.

The genes are TRBV29-1 and TRBJ1-6, with 10 bases that match TRBD1. CDR3 length: 14 residues. Germline assignment: CDR1 SQVTM and CDR2 ANQGSEA. Trimming cost V 7 bases and J 8 bases; bases outside gene matches: 8. DNA for the CDR3: TGCAGCGCCCGGACAGGGGGTTTGGATTCACCCCTCCACTTT. It encodes CSARTGGLDSPLHF.

The rearrangement links TRBV14 to TRBJ2-3, with D unresolved. V lost 2 bases to trimming and J lost 1 base, with 13 bases between them. Germline-derived CDR1 and CDR2 are SGHDN and FVKESK. The CDR3 spans 16 residues. The CDR3 nucleotides read TGTGCCAGCAGCCAATTAAGTACTGGTGGCACAGATACGCAGTATTTT. Translation gives CASSQLSTGGTDTQYF.

This sequence joins TRBV18 and TRBJ1-3; 8 bases fit TRBD1. The V gene end was trimmed by 3 bases and the J gene end by 2 bases; junction bases not matched to a gene: 3. The CDR3 totals 15 residues. Per the germline V gene, CDR1 is KGHSH and CDR2 is LQKENI. The CDR3 reads CASSPQGATGNTIYF. The CDR3 region has the DNA TGTGCCAGCTCACCCCAGGGGGCGACTGGAAACACCATATATTTT.

V and J are TRBV19 and TRBJ2-5; weak D call: TRBD1 (6 bases). Germline CDR1 reads LNHDA; CDR2 reads SQIVND (reference sequence). Trimming left V 6 bases short and J 5 bases short, with 13 bases between. The CDR3 sequence is 13 residues long. CDR3 in amino acids: CASRWGPGETQYF. The DNA of the CDR3 is TGTGCCAGTAGGTGGGGGCCGGGGGAGACCCAGTACTTC.

CDR3 protein: CASGWGVNEKLFF. CDR3 in DNA: TGTGCTAGTGGTTGGGGGGTTAATGAAAAACTGTTTTTT. The rearrangement links TRBV12-5 to TRBJ1-4; TRBD1 might be the D (5 bases). The CDR3 sequence is 13 residues long. Looked up from germline, CDR1 is LGHNT and CDR2 is FRNRAP. The V end lost 4 bases, the J end lost 4 bases, and 7 bases lay between the germline ends. Full variable domain (remainder filled in from reference TRBV12-5 and TRBJ1-4): DARVTQTPRHKVTEMGQEVTMRCQPILGHNTVFWYRQTMMQGLELLAYFRNRAPLDDSGMPKDRFSAEMPDATLATLKIQPSEPRDSAVYFCASGWGVNEKLFFGSGTQLSVL.

This sequence joins TRBV5-4 and TRBJ2-2, with D possibly matching TRBD2 (6 bases). This CDR3 region has 18 residues. Trimming cost V 1 base and J 4 bases, with 20 bases left between them. The germline V gene has CDR1 SGHNT and CDR2 YYREEE (reference sequence). CDR3 protein: CASSLFGAGGARTGELFF. DNA of the CDR3: TGTGCCAGCAGCTTGTTTGGAGCGGGTGGGGCCCGCACCGGGGAGCTGTTTTTT.

This clone was seen only a few times. The same CDR3 is also encoded by other DNA sequences in this sample. The V and J genes are TRBV20-1 and TRBJ1-1; D gene ambiguous. V was trimmed by 3 bases and J by 3 bases, leaving 5 bases between them. The CDR3 extends over 11 amino acids. CDR1 DFQATT and CDR2 SNEGSKA come from the germline V gene (reference sequence). The chain's CDR3 is CSARDYTEAFF. DNA for the CDR3: TGCAGTGCTAGGGACTACACTGAAGCTTTCTTT.

The V gene is TRBV7-9, the J gene TRBJ2-7; the D gene is possibly TRBD1 (5 bases). The germline gives CDR1 SEHNR, CDR2 FQNEAQ (reference sequence). Trimming cost V 5 bases and J 11 bases, with 19 bases left between them. There are 13 residues in the CDR3. Here the CDR3 DNA reads TGTGCCAGCAGCCCCCTCTCCGTAGGGGTGGAGTACTTC. It is translated as CASSPLSVGVEYF.

The chain has TRBV12-5 and TRBJ1-1; D might be TRBD1 (5 bases). This CDR3 has 15 amino acids. Germline CDR1 reads LGHNT; CDR2 reads FRNRAP. The V gene lost 5 bases and the J gene lost 4 bases, with 17 bases spanning the gap. CDR3 amino acids: CASGLDSGGFTEAFF. The CDR3 bases are TGTGCTAGTGGTCTCGACTCCGGGGGGTTCACTGAAGCTTTCTTT.

This chain uses TRBV7-9 with TRBJ2-1; no firm D call. Germline V CDR1 and CDR2: SEHNR, FQNEAQ (reference sequence). The CDR3 contains 15 residues. Trimming removed 4 bases at V and 7 bases at J, with 17 bases between. As DNA, the CDR3 is TGTGCCAGCAGCTCCTACGACGGGCTGGGGAATGAGCAGTTCTTC. Its translation: CASSSYDGLGNEQFF.

This chain links TRBV19 with TRBJ2-7, with 8 bases matching TRBD2. CDR1 is LNHDA and CDR2 is SQIVND in the germline V gene (reference sequence). The length of the CDR3 is 16 residues. V shed 1 base, J shed 2 bases, and the junction held 7 bases outside the gene matches. The CDR3 is CASSIVIGGRPYEQYF. CDR3 coding DNA: TGTGCCAGTAGTATAGTAATCGGCGGGAGGCCCTACGAGCAGTACTTC. The whole variable domain, filled in from reference TRBV19 and TRBJ2-7, reads DGGITQSPKYLFRKEGQNVTLSCEQNLNHDAMYWYRQDPGQGLRLIYYSQIVNDFQKGDIAEGYSVSREKKESFPLTVTSAQKNPTAFYLCASSIVIGGRPYEQYFGPGTRLTVT.

The V call is TRBV11-3, the J call TRBJ1-3; D unresolved. The CDR3 has 20 amino acids. The germline gives CDR1 SGHNT, CDR2 YENEEA. V was pared by 0 bases and J by 0 bases, with 21 bases between. The CDR3: CASSLDYWHLHKTSGNTIYF. The CDR3, as DNA: TGTGCCAGCAGCTTAGATTATTGGCACCTACACAAAACCTCTGGAAACACCATATATTTT.